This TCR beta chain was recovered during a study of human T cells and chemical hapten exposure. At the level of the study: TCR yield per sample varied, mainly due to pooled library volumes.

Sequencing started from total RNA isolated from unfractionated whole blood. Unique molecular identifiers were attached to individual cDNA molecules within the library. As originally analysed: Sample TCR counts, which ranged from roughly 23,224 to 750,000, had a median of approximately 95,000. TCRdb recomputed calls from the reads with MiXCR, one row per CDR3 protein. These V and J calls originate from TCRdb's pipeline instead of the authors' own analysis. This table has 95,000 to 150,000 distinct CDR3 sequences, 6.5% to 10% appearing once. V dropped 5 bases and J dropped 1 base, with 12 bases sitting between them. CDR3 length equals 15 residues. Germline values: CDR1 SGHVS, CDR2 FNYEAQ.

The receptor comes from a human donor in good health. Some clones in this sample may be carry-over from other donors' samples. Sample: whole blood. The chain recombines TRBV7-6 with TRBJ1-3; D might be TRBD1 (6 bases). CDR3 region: CASSETDSSGNTIYF. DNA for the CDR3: TGTGCCAGCAGCGAGACGGACAGTTCTGGAAACACCATATATTTT. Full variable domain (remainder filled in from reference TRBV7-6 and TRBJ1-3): GAGVSQSPRYKVTKRGQDVALRCDPISGHVSLYWYRQALGQGPEFLTYFNYEAQQDKSGLPNDRFSAERPEGSISTLTIQRTEQRDSAMYRCASSETDSSGNTIYFGEGSWLTVV.